The 10 T cell receptor beta chains listed next were all sequenced from one sample in a study of T cell changes during pregnancy in multiple sclerosis. Measured with immunoSEQ multiplex PCR; TCRdb has only the in-frame clones, and not every one. The sample comprises approximately 100,000 clones, just under 95% of which are singletons, and around 4% rests with the top ten. Sequencing used peripheral blood, obtained in the first trimester of pregnancy. The source is a female donor with multiple sclerosis, enrolled in a pregnancy study.

The chain is built from TRBV7-6 and TRBJ1-4; the D gene is possibly TRBD1 (5 bases). V shed 5 bases and J shed 6 bases, with 13 bases lying between them. Germline V gene lookup returns CDR1 SGHVS and CDR2 FNYEAQ. The CDR3 spans 14 residues. The CDR3 nucleotides are TGTGCCAGCAGCCAGGGAGGAGGACATGAAAAACTGTTTTTT. It specifies CASSQGGGHEKLFF.

The rearrangement uses TRBV2 and TRBJ2-6; D is ambiguous. Trimming stripped 3 bases from V and 2 bases from J, with 11 bases between. This CDR3 contains 16 residues. Germline V gene data show CDR1 as SNHLY and CDR2 as FYNNEI. The CDR3 is CASSDSVRAGANVLTF. DNA of the CDR3: TGTGCCAGCAGTGATAGTGTCCGGGCTGGGGCCAACGTCCTGACTTTC.

This chain joins TRBV10-3 and TRBJ2-1; the match to TRBD2 covers 8 bases. CDR1 is ENHRY and CDR2 is SYGVKD in the germline V gene. The CDR3 consists of 15 residues. The trim removed 2 bases at V and 2 bases at J, leaving 2 bases unmatched. CDR3 bases: TGTGCCATCAGTGAGATAGCGGGGCCCTACAATGAGCAGTTCTTC. This sequence encodes CAISEIAGPYNEQFF.

This rearrangement joins TRBV21-1 to TRBJ2-5; the table assigns TRBD1, which was not confirmed against the DNA. TRBV21-1 is marked as a pseudogene. The CDR3 has 15 residues. The CDR3 coding sequence is TGTGCCAGCCCGGACAGGGTGGCCTTTGTTGGGACCCAGTACTTC. It translates to CASPDRVAFVGTQYF.

The chain has TRBV9 and TRBJ1-2; the D is unclear. Per germline, CDR1 SGDLS and CDR2 YYNGEE. CDR3 length: 15 amino acids. Trimming pared 0 bases from V and 3 bases from J, leaving 12 bases between. The CDR3 DNA reads TGTGCCAGCAGCGTAGATCCCAGTCTTGACTATGGCTACACCTTC. Encoded protein: CASSVDPSLDYGYTF.

The chain is built from TRBV9 and TRBJ1-1, with unresolved D. Germline loops: CDR1 SGDLS, CDR2 YYNGEE. The CDR3 is 13 amino acids. Trimming took 0 bases from V and 4 from J, leaving 7 bases between them. The CDR3 region is CASSVAVSTEAFF. CDR3 bases: TGTGCCAGCAGCGTAGCTGTCAGCACTGAAGCTTTCTTT.

CDR3 residues: CAISETWTSEDLGTQYF. The CDR3 nucleotides are TGTGCCATCAGTGAAACCTGGACTAGCGAGGACTTGGGGACGCAGTATTTT. The chain carries TRBV10-3 and TRBJ2-3; 9 bases line up with TRBD2. CDR1 is ENHRY and CDR2 is SYGVKD in the germline V gene. The CDR3 is 17 amino acids. Trimming removed 3 bases from V and 9 bases from J; junction bases left unmatched: 16.

The chain links TRBV5-1 to TRBJ2-3, with a weak D call TRBD1 (5 bases). The CDR3 is 16 amino acids. Germline CDR1 SGHRS, CDR2 YFSETQ. Trimming shortened V by 3 bases and J by 0 bases, and 14 bases separated the two germline ends. The CDR3 region is CASSWKTGGSTDTQYF. The DNA for the CDR3 is TGCGCCAGCAGCTGGAAAACAGGTGGGAGCACAGATACGCAGTATTTT. Full variable domain (remainder filled in from reference TRBV5-1 and TRBJ2-3): KAGVTQTPRYLIKTRGQQVTLSCSPISGHRSVSWYQQTPGQGLQFLFEYFSETQRNKGNFPGRFSGRQFSNSRSEMNVSTLELGDSALYLCASSWKTGGSTDTQYFGPGTRLTVL.

This clone showed up just once. The genes are TRBV6-1 and TRBJ2-3, with 10 bases that match TRBD1. Trimming took 0 bases from V and 1 from J; bases not matched to a gene: 4. The CDR3 covers 17 residues. Germline CDR1 MNHNS, CDR2 SASEGT. CDR3 sequence reads: CASSEARGTGGTDTQYF. The CDR3 bases are TGTGCCAGCAGTGAAGCGCGAGGGACAGGGGGCACAGATACGCAGTATTTT.

The genes are TRBV5-5 and TRBJ2-1; D is unclear. This CDR3 is built from 13 residues. Germline V lookup: CDR1 SGHKS, CDR2 YYEKEE (reference sequence). Trimming shortened V by 0 bases and J by 3 bases, and 4 bases separated the two germline ends. The CDR3 spells CASSLVYYNEQFF. DNA of the CDR3: TGTGCCAGCAGCTTGGTTTACTACAATGAGCAGTTCTTC.